The next 30 T cell receptor beta chains were all read from a single sample in a study of identical twins. TCRdb ran MiXCR on the 5' RACE reads and lists one entry per CDR3 protein. The table lists some 440,000 distinct CDR3 sequences, less than 25% of them singletons, with 2.9% in the top ten. The data were also submitted as part of a second study, on T cells expressing NK-cell markers.

The material sequenced was CD4+ T cells sorted from blood. The receptors originated from a woman in her late teens or twenties in good health.

This clonotype was seen more than once but under ten times. The chain employs TRBV7-2 and TRBJ2-2, with 11 bases that match TRBD2. The CDR3 loop spans 17 amino acids. V trimming: 3 bases; J trimming: 2 bases; junction bases outside the gene matches: 5. Per germline, CDR1 SGHTA and CDR2 FQGNSA. The CDR3: CASSLRLAGGNTGELFF. In DNA, the CDR3 is TGTGCCAGCAGCTTGCGGCTAGCGGGAGGAAACACCGGGGAGCTGTTTTTT.

A few counts support this clonotype. The chain carries TRBV15 and TRBJ2-5; 8 bases align to TRBD2. Trimming removed 0 bases from V and 5 bases from J; junction bases left unmatched: 11. Germline V gene lookup returns CDR1 LNHNV and CDR2 YYDKDF (reference sequence). The CDR3 has 17 residues. CDR3 sequence reads: CATSRDREGRVFETQYF. CDR3 nucleotide sequence: TGTGCCACCAGCAGAGATCGGGAGGGCCGGGTGTTCGAGACCCAGTACTTC. The whole variable domain, remainder taken from reference TRBV15 and TRBJ2-5, is DAMVIQNPRYQVTQFGKPVTLSCSQTLNHNVMYWYQQKSSQAPKLLFHYYDKDFNNEADTPDNFQSRRPNTSFCFLDIRSPGLGDTAMYLCATSRDREGRVFETQYFGPGTRLLVL.

The CDR3 bases are TGCAGTGCTAGGAAAGAGGACACCGCAAAAAAACTGTTTTTT. Residues: CSARKEDTAKKLFF. The gene calls are TRBV20-1 and TRBJ1-4, with TRBD1 as a possible D gene (5 bases). There are 14 residues in the CDR3. With 3 bases removed from V and 9 bases from J, the gap between germline ends came to 17 bases. Germline-derived CDR1 and CDR2 are DFQATT and SNEGSKA (reference sequence).

This clonotype occurred a few times. The chain links TRBV19 to TRBJ2-7, with D tentatively TRBD1 (6 bases). The CDR3 runs to 15 residues. Germline loops: CDR1 LNHDA, CDR2 SQIVND (reference sequence). The V and J ends lost 5 bases and 0 bases respectively, with 14 bases between them. CDR3 DNA sequence: TGTGCCAGTAGTGCCGACAGGTGGAGCTCCTACGAGCAGTACTTC. Translating it yields CASSADRWSSYEQYF.

A few counts support this clonotype. The J gene is TRBJ1-1, the V gene TRBV7-2; D uncertain. V was trimmed by 5 bases and J by 7 bases, leaving 11 bases between them. CDR1 and CDR2 (germline): SGHTA, FQGNSA. This CDR3 spans 12 amino acids. In DNA, the CDR3 is TGTGCCAGCAGCCCCACCAACGGTGAAGCTTTCTTT. Protein sequence: CASSPTNGEAFF. The full variable domain, in which reference TRBV7-2 and TRBJ1-1 provide the parts outside the CDR3, is GAGVSQSPSNKVTEKGKDVELRCDPISGHTALYWYRQSLGQGLEFLIYFQGNSAPDKSGLPSDRFSAERTGGSVSTLTIQRTQQEDSAVYLCASSPTNGEAFFGQGTRLTVV.

The chain combines TRBV20-1 with TRBJ2-3, with D perhaps TRBD2 (6 bases). This CDR3 has 12 amino acids. V gave up 3 bases and J gave up 6 bases, with 10 bases separating them. Germline assignment: CDR1 DFQATT and CDR2 SNEGSKA (reference sequence). The CDR3, as DNA: TGCAGTGCTAGGGGACTCCTGGATACGCAGTATTTT. It codes for CSARGLLDTQYF.

This clonotype appeared a few times. J is TRBJ2-1 and V is TRBV4-3; D remains ambiguous. The CDR3 totals 17 residues. The ends were cut back, 4 bases at V and 4 bases at J, with 20 bases in the middle. Germline V gene data show CDR1 as LGHNA and CDR2 as YSLEER. The CDR3 loop is CASSRKASVPSYNEQFF. Here the CDR3 DNA reads TGCGCCAGCAGCCGGAAAGCCTCGGTGCCGTCGTACAATGAGCAGTTCTTC.

This clonotype was recorded many times. The rearrangement joins TRBV20-1 to TRBJ2-5, with D possibly being TRBD1 or TRBD2 (5 bases each). V was clipped by 6 bases and J by 0 bases, with 8 bases between them. Germline CDR1 reads DFQATT; CDR2 reads SNEGSKA (reference sequence). CDR3 length equals 12 residues. The CDR3 loop reads CSAGRYQETQYF. CDR3 DNA: TGCAGTGCGGGACGGTACCAAGAGACCCAGTACTTC.

The chain combines TRBV29-1 with TRBJ2-3; tentatively, D is TRBD2 (5 bases). Deletions cut 6 bases from V and 1 base from J, with 20 bases between. Germline CDR1 reads SQVTM; CDR2 reads ANQGSEA. The CDR3 sequence is 16 residues long. The CDR3: CSVKREREFGTDTQYF. Written as DNA, the CDR3 is TGCAGCGTGAAAAGGGAAAGGGAGTTTGGCACAGATACGCAGTATTTT.

This clonotype was counted between two and nine times. As DNA, the CDR3 is TGTGCCAGCAGCCCGGGGTTCGGGGAGACCCAGTACTTC. The encoded protein is CASSPGFGETQYF. The V gene is TRBV7-3, the J gene TRBJ2-5; TRBD2 might be the D (5 bases). The length of the CDR3 is 13 residues. Germline V CDR1 and CDR2: SGHTA, FQGTGA. V lost 5 bases and J lost 5, with 12 bases in between. The whole variable domain, filled in from reference TRBV7-3 and TRBJ2-5, reads GAGVSQTPSNKVTEKGKYVELRCDPISGHTALYWYRQSLGQGPEFLIYFQGTGAADDSGLPNDRFFAVRPEGSVSTLKIQRTERGDSAVYLCASSPGFGETQYFGPGTRLLVL.

The sample holds a few counts of this clonotype. Sequence at one end of the junction differs from germline and may be a read error. The chain carries TRBV29-1 and TRBJ2-3, with 13 bases that match TRBD2. Germline assignment: CDR1 SQVTM and CDR2 ANQGSEA. CDR3 length equals 17 residues. CDR3 amino acids: CSVERGGLAGDTDTQYF. In DNA form, the CDR3 reads TGCAGCGTTGAAAGAGGTGGACTAGCGGGAGACACAGATACACAGTATTTT.

The J gene is TRBJ2-5, the V gene TRBV4-2; a possible D gene is TRBD2 (6 bases). Germline CDR1 and CDR2: LGHNA and YNFKEQ. There are 15 residues in the CDR3. V was shortened by 5 bases and J by 2 bases, with 15 bases between the two germline ends. CDR3 nucleotide sequence: TGTGCCAGCAGCTTTTTTGGGGAGGAGCAAGAGACCCAGTACTTC. Its protein product is CASSFFGEEQETQYF.

The chain couples TRBV12-3 or TRBV12-4 to TRBJ1-1; possibly TRBD1 for D (6 bases). This CDR3 comprises 14 residues. V was clipped by 5 bases and J by 3 bases, with 13 bases between them. CDR3 amino acids: CASSRDRRDTEAFF. In DNA, the CDR3 is TGTGCCAGCAGTCGCGACAGGCGGGACACTGAAGCTTTCTTT.

DNA for the CDR3: TGTGCCAGCAGCCAAGGTGGGGGAACACTCACAGATACGCAGTATTTT. This gives the protein CASSQGGGTLTDTQYF. This chain joins TRBV7-6 and TRBJ2-3; tentatively, D is TRBD1 or TRBD2 (5 bases each). Per the germline V gene, CDR1 is SGHVS and CDR2 is FNYEAQ. The CDR3 runs to 16 residues. Between the trimmed V and J ends, which lost 5 bases and 2 bases, there was a span of 17 bases.

The chain links TRBV20-1 to TRBJ2-5; TRBD2 matches 12 bases. The CDR3 sequence is 16 residues long. After removal of 0 bases from V and 5 bases from J, the junction contained 7 bases not matched to a gene. In germline, CDR1 is DFQATT, CDR2 SNEGSKA (reference sequence). This chain's CDR3 is CSARDPRLAGDETQYF. CDR3 nucleotide sequence: TGCAGTGCTAGAGATCCTCGACTAGCGGGAGATGAGACCCAGTACTTC.

In nucleotides, the CDR3 is TGCGCCAGCAGCACTACAGCGGGGAGCCTCTACGAGCAGTACTTC. Translating it yields CASSTTAGSLYEQYF. This chain links TRBV5-1 with TRBJ2-7, with TRBD2 identical over 7 bases. Trimming at V came to 4 bases and at J to 3 bases, leaving 10 bases not matched to a gene. This CDR3 contains 15 residues. CDR1 is SGHRS, CDR2 YFSETQ, per germline.

V gene TRBV5-1 combines with J gene TRBJ2-1; a possible D gene is TRBD2 (6 bases). Germline V gene data show CDR1 as SGHRS and CDR2 as YFSETQ. V gave up 0 bases and J gave up 5 bases, with 12 bases separating them. The CDR3 is 15 residues long. DNA of the CDR3: TGCGCCAGCAGCTTGGTGCACTCGGGGGACAATGAGCAGTTCTTC. Protein sequence: CASSLVHSGDNEQFF. The variable domain in full, completed from reference TRBV5-1 and TRBJ2-1, reads KAGVTQTPRYLIKTRGQQVTLSCSPISGHRSVSWYQQTPGQGLQFLFEYFSETQRNKGNFPGRFSGRQFSNSRSEMNVSTLELGDSALYLCASSLVHSGDNEQFFGPGTRLTVL.

This clonotype was counted a few times. The gene calls are TRBV5-1 and TRBJ2-2; TRBD1 is a possible D gene (6 bases). Per germline, CDR1 SGHRS and CDR2 YFSETQ. V was shortened by 5 bases and J by 3 bases, with 11 bases between the two germline ends. This CDR3 is 14 amino acids long. In DNA form, the CDR3 reads TGCGCCAGCAGACCTGGGACACACACCGGGGAGCTGTTTTTT. Its protein product is CASRPGTHTGELFF.

V and J are TRBV7-8 and TRBJ1-2; D uncertain. The CDR3 runs 13 residues. V dropped 4 bases and J dropped 8 bases, with 14 bases sitting between them. From germline, CDR1 is SGHVS and CDR2 FQNEAQ. In nucleotides, the CDR3 is TGTGCCAGCAGCTCAAGACCTTCCCGGGGCTACACCTTC. This codes for CASSSRPSRGYTF.

This clonotype was observed a handful of times. The chain links TRBV12-5 to TRBJ2-7; TRBD2 aligns across 11 bases. CDR3 length equals 15 residues. J gave up 3 bases and V 6 bases, and 7 bases lay outside the gene matches. Germline V CDR1 and CDR2: LGHNT, FRNRAP. The DNA for the CDR3 is TGTGCTAGTGGGACGGGACTAGCGGACTACTACGAGCAGTACTTC. It codes for CASGTGLADYYEQYF.

This rearrangement joins TRBV9 to TRBJ2-1; 10 bases align to TRBD2. Germline V gives CDR1 SGDLS, CDR2 YYNGEE. CDR3 length: 17 residues. The ends lost 0 bases at V and 2 bases at J; junction bases unmatched: 5. The CDR3 is CASSVGGGLAAYNEQFF. Written as DNA, the CDR3 is TGTGCCAGCAGCGTAGGTGGCGGACTAGCGGCCTACAATGAGCAGTTCTTC.

This clonotype was seen only once. The chain couples TRBV28 to TRBJ2-1; D unresolved. Trimming shortened V by 1 base and J by 0 bases, and 13 bases separated the two germline ends. The germline V gene has CDR1 MDHEN and CDR2 SYDVKM. The CDR3 extends over 17 amino acids. CDR3 nucleotide sequence: TGTGCCAGCAGTTTATCATCAAGCGCGAACTCCTACAATGAGCAGTTCTTC. It encodes CASSLSSSANSYNEQFF.

This clonotype has more than one count but fewer than ten. The V gene is TRBV11-2, the J gene TRBJ1-6, with TRBD1 matching 8 bases. V was clipped by 1 base and J by 7 bases; unmatched bases: 3. The V gene's germline CDR1 is SGHAT and CDR2 FQNNGV. The CDR3 runs 15 residues. This CDR3 is CASSLVDRVNSPLHF. In nucleotides, the CDR3 is TGTGCCAGCAGCTTAGTGGACAGGGTGAATTCACCCCTCCACTTT.

The V and J genes are TRBV5-1 and TRBJ2-2; 8 bases are shared with TRBD2. V was pared by 1 base and J by 5 bases, with 4 bases of the junction left unmatched. The CDR3 is 15 amino acids. Germline-derived CDR1 and CDR2 are SGHRS and YFSETQ. The DNA for the CDR3 is TGCGCCAGCAGCTTGCTGTCTAGCGGGACCGGGGAGCTGTTTTTT. This codes for CASSLLSSGTGELFF.

A few counts support this clonotype. The chain couples TRBV20-1 to TRBJ2-1; 10 bases map to TRBD2. Germline V CDR1 and CDR2: DFQATT, SNEGSKA (reference sequence). With V trimmed by 2 bases and J by 9 bases, 16 bases remained unmatched. CDR3 size: 17 residues. The CDR3 sequence is CSARPRLWTSGTSEQFF. The CDR3 DNA follows: TGCAGTGCTAGACCCAGGTTGTGGACTAGCGGCACGTCTGAGCAGTTCTTC.

There are a few counts of this clonotype. This sequence joins TRBV7-3 and TRBJ2-1, with 7 bases lining up with TRBD2. CDR3 size: 13 residues. Germline V gives CDR1 SGHTA, CDR2 FQGTGA. Germline trimming cut 8 bases from V and 1 base from J; bases unmatched to any gene: 2. The CDR3 sequence is CASGRVSYNEQFF. For the CDR3, the DNA is TGTGCCAGCGGGAGGGTATCCTACAATGAGCAGTTCTTC.

This clonotype was recorded a few times. This CDR3 is CASSLITGTEAFF. The CDR3 region has the DNA TGTGCCAGCAGTTTAATTACGGGCACTGAAGCTTTCTTT. The chain couples TRBV12-3 or TRBV12-4 to TRBJ1-1; D ambiguous. V shed 2 bases and J shed 4 bases, with 8 bases lying between them. The CDR3 length is 13 residues.

The rearrangement links TRBV7-9 to TRBJ2-1; unclear D gene. CDR1 and CDR2 (germline): SEHNR, FQNEAQ (reference sequence). V dropped 5 bases and J dropped 10 bases, with 18 bases sitting between them. The CDR3 has 14 amino acids. The CDR3 sequence: CASSPHKDPLEQFF. The CDR3 nucleotides are TGTGCCAGCAGCCCCCATAAGGACCCTCTCGAGCAGTTCTTC.

V gene TRBV6-5 combines with J gene TRBJ1-1; no reliable D call. V lost 4 bases and J lost 0, with 9 bases in between. The CDR3 extends over 14 amino acids. Germline CDR1 and CDR2: MNHEY and SVGAGI. DNA for the CDR3: TGTGCCAGCAGTTTCAGGCTAGTGAACACTGAAGCTTTCTTT. Its protein is CASSFRLVNTEAFF.

The chain couples TRBV20-1 to TRBJ2-3; D is perhaps TRBD1 (5 bases). The germline CDR1 and CDR2 sequences are DFQATT and SNEGSKA (reference sequence). V dropped 2 bases and J dropped 0 bases, with 9 bases sitting between them. This CDR3 contains 14 residues. The CDR3 loop is CSARSRGSTDTQYF. In DNA, the CDR3 is TGCAGTGCTAGATCAAGGGGTAGCACAGATACGCAGTATTTT.